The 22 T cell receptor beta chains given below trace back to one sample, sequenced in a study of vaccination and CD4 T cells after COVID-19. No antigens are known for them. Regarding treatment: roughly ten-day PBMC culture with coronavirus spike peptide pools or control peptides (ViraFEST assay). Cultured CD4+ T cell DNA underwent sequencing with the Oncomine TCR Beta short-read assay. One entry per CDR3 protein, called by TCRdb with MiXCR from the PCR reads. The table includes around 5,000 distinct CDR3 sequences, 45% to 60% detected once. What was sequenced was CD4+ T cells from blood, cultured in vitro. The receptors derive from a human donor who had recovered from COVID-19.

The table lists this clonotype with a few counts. The CDR3 reads CASSLVTGARTQYF. CDR3 DNA: TGTGCCAGCAGCTTGGTGACAGGGGCCCGGACCCAGTACTTC. This chain connects TRBV5-8 to TRBJ2-5; 8 bases are a match to TRBD1. The CDR3 consists of 14 residues. Germline V gene lookup returns CDR1 SGHTS and CDR2 YDEGEE. The V segment lost 0 bases and the J segment 7 bases; nucleotides outside the gene matches: 5.

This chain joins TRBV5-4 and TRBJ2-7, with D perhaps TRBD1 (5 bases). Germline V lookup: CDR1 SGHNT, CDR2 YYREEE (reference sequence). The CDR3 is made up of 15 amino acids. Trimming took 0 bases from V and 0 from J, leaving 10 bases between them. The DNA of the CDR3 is TGTGCCAGCAGCTTGGATCAGGGCGCCTCCTACGAGCAGTACTTC. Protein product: CASSLDQGASYEQYF.

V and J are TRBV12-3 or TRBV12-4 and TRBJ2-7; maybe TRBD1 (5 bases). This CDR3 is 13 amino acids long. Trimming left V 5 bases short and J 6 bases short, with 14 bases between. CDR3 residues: CASSLNRFPEQYF. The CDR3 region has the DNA TGTGCCAGCAGTCTCAACAGGTTTCCCGAGCAGTACTTC.

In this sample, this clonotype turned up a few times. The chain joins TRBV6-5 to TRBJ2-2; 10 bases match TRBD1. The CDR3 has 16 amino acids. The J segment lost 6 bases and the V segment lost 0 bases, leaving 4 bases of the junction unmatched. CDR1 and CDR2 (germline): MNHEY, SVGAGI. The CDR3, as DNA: TGTGCCAGCAGTTACTCCCGGGACAGGGGTCCCGGGGAGCTGTTTTTT. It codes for CASSYSRDRGPGELFF.

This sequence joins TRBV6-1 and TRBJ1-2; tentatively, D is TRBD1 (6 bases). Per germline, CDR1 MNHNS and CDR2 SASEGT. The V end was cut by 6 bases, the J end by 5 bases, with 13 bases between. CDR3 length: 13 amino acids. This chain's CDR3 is CASSAGGAYGYTF. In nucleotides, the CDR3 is TGTGCCAGCAGCGCGGGGGGGGCGTATGGCTACACCTTC.

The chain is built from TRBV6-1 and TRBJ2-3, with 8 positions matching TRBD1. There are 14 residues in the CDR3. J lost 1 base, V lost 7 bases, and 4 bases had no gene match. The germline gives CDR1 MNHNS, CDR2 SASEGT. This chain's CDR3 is CASNQGAGTDTQYF. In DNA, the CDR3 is TGTGCCAGCAACCAGGGGGCTGGCACAGATACGCAGTATTTT.

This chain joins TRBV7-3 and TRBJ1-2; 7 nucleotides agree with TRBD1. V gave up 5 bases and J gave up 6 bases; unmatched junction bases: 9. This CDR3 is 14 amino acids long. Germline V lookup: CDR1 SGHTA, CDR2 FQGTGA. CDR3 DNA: TGTGCCAGCAGCCCCGGGGACAGAGTCCATGGCTACACCTTC. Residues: CASSPGDRVHGYTF.

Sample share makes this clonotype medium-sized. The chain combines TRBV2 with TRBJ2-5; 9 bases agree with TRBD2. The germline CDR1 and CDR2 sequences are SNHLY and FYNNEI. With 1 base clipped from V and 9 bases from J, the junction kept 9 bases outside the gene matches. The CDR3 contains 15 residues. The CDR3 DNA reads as TGTGCCAGCAGTGAAGTCGCTAGCGGGGAACGGGCCCAGTACTTC. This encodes CASSEVASGERAQYF.

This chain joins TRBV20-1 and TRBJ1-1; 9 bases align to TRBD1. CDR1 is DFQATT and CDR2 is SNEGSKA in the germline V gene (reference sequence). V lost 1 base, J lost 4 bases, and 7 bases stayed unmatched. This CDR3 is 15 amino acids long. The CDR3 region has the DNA TGCAGTGCTAGAGCGACGACAGGGGGATTCACTGAAGCTTTCTTT. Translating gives CSARATTGGFTEAFF.

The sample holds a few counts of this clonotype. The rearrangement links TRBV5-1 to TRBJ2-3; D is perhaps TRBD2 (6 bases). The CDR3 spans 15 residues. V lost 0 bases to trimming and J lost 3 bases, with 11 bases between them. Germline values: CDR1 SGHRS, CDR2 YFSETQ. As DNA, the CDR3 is TGCGCCAGCAGCTTGGGCTGGAGGGGTACAGATACGCAGTATTTT. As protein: CASSLGWRGTDTQYF. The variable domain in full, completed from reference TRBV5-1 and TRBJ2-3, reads KAGVTQTPRYLIKTRGQQVTLSCSPISGHRSVSWYQQTPGQGLQFLFEYFSETQRNKGNFPGRFSGRQFSNSRSEMNVSTLELGDSALYLCASSLGWRGTDTQYFGPGTRLTVL.

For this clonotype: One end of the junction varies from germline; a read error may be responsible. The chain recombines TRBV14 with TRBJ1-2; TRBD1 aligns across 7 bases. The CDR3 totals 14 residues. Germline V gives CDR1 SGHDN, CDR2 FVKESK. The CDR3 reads CASSQWQQGPITPF. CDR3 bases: TGTGCCAGCAGCCAATGGCAACAGGGGCCTATTACACCATTC.

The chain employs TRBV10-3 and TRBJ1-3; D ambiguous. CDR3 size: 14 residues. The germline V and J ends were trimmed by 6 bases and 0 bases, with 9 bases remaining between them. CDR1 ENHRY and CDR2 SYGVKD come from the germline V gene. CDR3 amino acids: CAISSIYSGNTIYF. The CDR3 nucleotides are TGTGCCATCAGCTCAATCTACTCTGGAAACACCATATATTTT.

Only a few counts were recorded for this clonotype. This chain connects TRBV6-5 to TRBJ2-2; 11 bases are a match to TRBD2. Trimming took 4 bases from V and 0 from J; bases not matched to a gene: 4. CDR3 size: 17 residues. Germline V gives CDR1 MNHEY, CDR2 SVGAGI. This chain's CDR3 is CASSSETSGANTGELFF. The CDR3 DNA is TGTGCCAGCAGTTCTGAGACTAGCGGGGCGAACACCGGGGAGCTGTTTTTT.

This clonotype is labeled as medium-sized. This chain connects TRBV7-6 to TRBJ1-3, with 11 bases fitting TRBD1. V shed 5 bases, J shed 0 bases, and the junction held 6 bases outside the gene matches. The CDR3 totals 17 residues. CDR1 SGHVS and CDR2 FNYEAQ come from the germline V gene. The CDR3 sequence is CASSPGQGAYSGNTIYF. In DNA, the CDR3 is TGTGCCAGCAGCCCCGGACAGGGGGCTTACTCTGGAAACACCATATATTTT.

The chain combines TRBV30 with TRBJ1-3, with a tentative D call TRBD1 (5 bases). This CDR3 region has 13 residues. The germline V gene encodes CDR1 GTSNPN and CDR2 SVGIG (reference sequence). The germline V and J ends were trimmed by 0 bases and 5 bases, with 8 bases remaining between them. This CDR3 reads CAWSVSGRNTIYF. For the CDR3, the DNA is TGTGCCTGGAGTGTGTCAGGGAGAAACACCATATATTTT.

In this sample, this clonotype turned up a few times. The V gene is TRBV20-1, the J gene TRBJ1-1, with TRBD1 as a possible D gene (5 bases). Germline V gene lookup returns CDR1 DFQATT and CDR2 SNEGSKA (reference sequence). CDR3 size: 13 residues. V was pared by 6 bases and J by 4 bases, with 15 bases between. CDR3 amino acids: CSAWGAERTEAFF. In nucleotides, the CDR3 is TGCAGTGCATGGGGCGCCGAGCGCACTGAAGCTTTCTTT.

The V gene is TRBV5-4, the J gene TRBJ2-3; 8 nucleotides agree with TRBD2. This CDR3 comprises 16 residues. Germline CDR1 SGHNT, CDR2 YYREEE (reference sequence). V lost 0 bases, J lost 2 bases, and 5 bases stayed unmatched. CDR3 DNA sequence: TGTGCCAGCAGCTTGGGCGGACTAGCAACCACAGATACGCAGTATTTT. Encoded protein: CASSLGGLATTDTQYF.

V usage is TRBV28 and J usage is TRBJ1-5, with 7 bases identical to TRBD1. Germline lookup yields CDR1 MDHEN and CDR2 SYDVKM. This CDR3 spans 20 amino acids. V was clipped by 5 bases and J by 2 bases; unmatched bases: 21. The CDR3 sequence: CASSPSPLDRLLRGNQPQHF. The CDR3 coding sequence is TGTGCCAGCAGTCCGTCTCCGTTGGACAGGCTCCTTCGAGGCAATCAGCCCCAGCATTTT.

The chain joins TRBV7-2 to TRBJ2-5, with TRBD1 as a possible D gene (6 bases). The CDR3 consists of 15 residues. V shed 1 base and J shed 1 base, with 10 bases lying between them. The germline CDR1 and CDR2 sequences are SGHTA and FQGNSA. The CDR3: CASSLGNRAQETQYF. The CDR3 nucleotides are TGTGCCAGCAGCTTAGGTAACAGGGCCCAAGAGACCCAGTACTTC.

As DNA, the CDR3 is TGCAGTGCAAGGACTAGCGGGGCAGATACGCAGTATTTT. Protein: CSARTSGADTQYF. The chain links TRBV20-1 to TRBJ2-3, with 12 positions matching TRBD2. Germline V gene sequence: CDR1 DFQATT, CDR2 SNEGSKA (reference sequence). Trimming took 6 bases from V and 4 from J; bases not matched to a gene: 2. The CDR3 runs to 13 residues.

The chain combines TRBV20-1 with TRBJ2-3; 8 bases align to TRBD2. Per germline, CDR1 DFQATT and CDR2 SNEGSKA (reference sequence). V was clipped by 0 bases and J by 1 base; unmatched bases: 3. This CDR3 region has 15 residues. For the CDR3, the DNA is TGCAGTGCTAGAGACACGACTAGCGGCACAGATACGCAGTATTTT. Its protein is CSARDTTSGTDTQYF.

The CDR3, as DNA: TGTGCCAGCAAGATAGCGGGGGGAGCAGATACGCAGTATTTT. Its translation is CASKIAGGADTQYF. The genes are TRBV2 and TRBJ2-3; TRBD2 matches at 10 bases. The CDR3 has 14 amino acids. Unmatched junction bases numbered 5, after V lost 7 bases and J lost 4 bases. Looked up from germline, CDR1 is SNHLY and CDR2 is FYNNEI.